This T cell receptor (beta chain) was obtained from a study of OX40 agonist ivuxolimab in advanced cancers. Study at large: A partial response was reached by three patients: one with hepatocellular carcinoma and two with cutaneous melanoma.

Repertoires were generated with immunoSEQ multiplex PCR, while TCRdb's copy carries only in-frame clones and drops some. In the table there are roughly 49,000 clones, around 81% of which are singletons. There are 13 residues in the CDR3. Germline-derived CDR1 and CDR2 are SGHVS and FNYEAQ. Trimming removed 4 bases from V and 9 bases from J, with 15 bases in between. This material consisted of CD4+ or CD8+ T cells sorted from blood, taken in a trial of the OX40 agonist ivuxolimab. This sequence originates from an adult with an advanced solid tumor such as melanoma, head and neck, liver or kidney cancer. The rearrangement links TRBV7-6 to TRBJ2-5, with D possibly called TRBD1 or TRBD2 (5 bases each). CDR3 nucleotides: TGTGCCAGCAGCTATGAGGGGTCCGGAGCCCAGTACTTC. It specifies CASSYEGSGAQYF.